The rows below give T cell receptor beta chains drawn from one sample of a study of siplizumab effects on memory and regulatory T cells. Using immunoSEQ multiplex PCR, the repertoire was profiled, and TCRdb retains in-frame clones only, with some absent. The sample shows approximately 84,000 clones, around 95% of them seen only once. The sample taken for sequencing was CD8+ T cells sorted from blood. These receptors were collected from a human donor in good health. CDR3s include the opening cysteine and the closing phenylalanine or tryptophan. D genes are given only for firm matches. Clone size is stated in some rows and not others, as once, few, many or a class when expanded.

abundance: -
v_gene: TRBV19
j_gene: TRBJ1-1
d_gene: -
CDR3aa: CASSISQGNTEAFF

abundance: -
v_gene: TRBV7-2
j_gene: TRBJ2-5
d_gene: -
CDR3aa: CASSLGAFSETQYF

abundance: -
v_gene: TRBV30
j_gene: TRBJ2-7
d_gene: -
CDR3aa: CAWRGISYEQYF

abundance: -
v_gene: TRBV19
j_gene: TRBJ2-3
d_gene: TRBD2
CDR3aa: CASSLTPGLAGADTQYF

abundance: -
v_gene: TRBV11-2
j_gene: TRBJ2-3
d_gene: -
CDR3aa: CASSPIDVWGTDTQYF

abundance: -
v_gene: TRBV2
j_gene: TRBJ2-5
d_gene: TRBD2
CDR3aa: CASRDYRETQYF

abundance: -
v_gene: TRBV19
j_gene: TRBJ2-1
d_gene: -
CDR3aa: CASSEGEQFF

abundance: -
v_gene: TRBV7-9
j_gene: TRBJ1-5
d_gene: TRBD1
CDR3aa: CASSPISQGGRNQPQHF

abundance: -
v_gene: TRBV9
j_gene: TRBJ2-1
d_gene: TRBD2
CDR3aa: CASSVSGTPYNEQFF

abundance: -
v_gene: TRBV7-9
j_gene: TRBJ1-2
d_gene: TRBD1
CDR3aa: CASSLTGSYGYTF

abundance: -
v_gene: TRBV9
j_gene: TRBJ2-1
d_gene: -
CDR3aa: CASSVGEKNTYNEQFF

abundance: once
v_gene: TRBV4-2
j_gene: TRBJ2-7
d_gene: TRBD2
CDR3aa: CASSQGDYQSSYEQYF

abundance: -
v_gene: TRBV6-1
j_gene: TRBJ2-7
d_gene: -
CDR3aa: CASSEPGAAYEQYF

abundance: -
v_gene: TRBV19
j_gene: TRBJ1-2
d_gene: -
CDR3aa: CASSIGLDDYGYTF

abundance: -
v_gene: TRBV7-9
j_gene: TRBJ1-1
d_gene: -
CDR3aa: CASSFSGDYTEAFF

abundance: -
v_gene: TRBV19
j_gene: TRBJ2-7
d_gene: TRBD2
CDR3aa: CASSIGRTSGPNEQYF

abundance: -
v_gene: TRBV7-9
j_gene: TRBJ2-5
d_gene: TRBD2
CDR3aa: CASSLSSGRAYQETQYF

abundance: -
v_gene: TRBV9
j_gene: TRBJ2-3
d_gene: TRBD2
CDR3aa: CASSTGLAGGHTQYF

abundance: -
v_gene: TRBV2
j_gene: TRBJ2-5
d_gene: -
CDR3aa: CASSEGLAWETQYF

abundance: -
v_gene: TRBV4-1
j_gene: TRBJ2-5
d_gene: TRBD2
CDR3aa: CASSQEVAGGPWETQYF

abundance: -
v_gene: TRBV29-1
j_gene: TRBJ2-1
d_gene: TRBD1
CDR3aa: CSLYTGTGGSYNEQFF

abundance: -
v_gene: TRBV14
j_gene: TRBJ2-5
d_gene: TRBD2
CDR3aa: CASSQGLAGKETQYF

abundance: few
v_gene: TRBV5-6
j_gene: TRBJ2-5
d_gene: TRBD1
CDR3aa: CASSFRGQGGETQYF

abundance: -
v_gene: TRBV9
j_gene: TRBJ2-7
d_gene: TRBD2
CDR3aa: CASSASTSGFSYEQYF